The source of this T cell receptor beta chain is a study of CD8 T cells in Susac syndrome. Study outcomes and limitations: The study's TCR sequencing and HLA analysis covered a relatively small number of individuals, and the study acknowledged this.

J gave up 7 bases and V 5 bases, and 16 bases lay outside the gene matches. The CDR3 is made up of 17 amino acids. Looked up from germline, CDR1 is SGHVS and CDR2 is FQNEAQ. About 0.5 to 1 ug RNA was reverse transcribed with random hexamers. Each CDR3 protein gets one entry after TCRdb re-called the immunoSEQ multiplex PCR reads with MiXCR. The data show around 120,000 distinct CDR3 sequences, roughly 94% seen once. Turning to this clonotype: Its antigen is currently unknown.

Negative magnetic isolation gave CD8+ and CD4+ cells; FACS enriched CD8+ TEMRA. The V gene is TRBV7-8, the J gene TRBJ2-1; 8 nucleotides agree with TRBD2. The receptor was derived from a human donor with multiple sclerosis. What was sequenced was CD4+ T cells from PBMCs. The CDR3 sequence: CASSPRVVAGSGNEQFF. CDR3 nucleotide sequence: TGTGCCAGCAGCCCAAGGGTGGTAGCGGGGTCCGGGAATGAGCAGTTCTTC.